This T cell receptor beta chain was recovered during a study of response to subunit inactivated influenza vaccine. This clonotype was observed a few times. Germline loops: CDR1 SQVTM, CDR2 ANQGSEA. The CDR3 consists of 14 residues. Trimming cost V 0 bases and J 3 bases, with 11 bases left between them. One entry per CDR3 protein results from TCRdb running MiXCR on the RT-PCR reads. This sample has hundreds of thousands of distinct CDR3 sequences; 7.6% occur once, and the top ten carry 13%. Sequencing used PBMCs from blood, obtained about 24 months after vaccination. The TCR was taken from a man aged 50-75 years who received an inactivated influenza vaccine. The genes are TRBV29-1 and TRBJ1-1; D not certain. The CDR3 bases are TGCAGCGTTGAAGATCAGTCCCTAGACACTGAAGCTTTCTTT. The encoded protein is CSVEDQSLDTEAFF. Using reference TRBV29-1 and TRBJ1-1 for the parts outside the CDR3, the full variable domain is SAVISQKPSRDICQRGTSLTIQCQVDSQVTMMFWYRQQPGQSLTLIATANQGSEATYESGFVIDKFPISRPNLTFSTLTVSNMSPEDSSIYLCSVEDQSLDTEAFFGQGTRLTVV.